These 11 T cell receptor beta chains were sequenced from one sample in a study of OX40 agonist ivuxolimab in advanced cancers. The method was immunoSEQ multiplex PCR; TCRdb's version includes in-frame clones alone and lacks a portion of them. The table lists tens of thousands of clones, approximately 90% of them singletons. Sequenced material: CD4+ or CD8+ T cells sorted from blood, taken in a trial of the OX40 agonist ivuxolimab. All receptors derive from an adult with an advanced solid tumor such as melanoma, head and neck, liver or kidney cancer.

V is TRBV21-1 and J is TRBJ2-5. TRBV21-1 is given as a pseudogene. The CDR3 contains 14 residues. The CDR3, as DNA: TGTGCCAGCAGCCGGACGGGTCCGGAGGAGACCCAGTACTTC. Its translation is CASSRTGPEETQYF.

For the CDR3, the DNA is TGCGCCAGCAGCCAAGAGGGACTAGCACACGATGAGCAGTTCTTC. It is translated as CASSQEGLAHDEQFF. This chain uses TRBV4-3 with TRBJ2-1; 9 bases are shared with TRBD2. The germline V gene encodes CDR1 LGHNA and CDR2 YSLEER. With 0 bases clipped from V and 8 bases from J, the junction kept 5 bases outside the gene matches. CDR3 length: 15 amino acids.

The genes are TRBV27 and TRBJ2-2; D possibly matches TRBD1 or TRBD2 (5 bases each). Trimming removed 6 bases at V and 4 bases at J, with 12 bases between. The CDR3 totals 14 residues. Germline V lookup: CDR1 MNHEY, CDR2 SMNVEV (reference sequence). CDR3 loop: CASSYGGSTGELFF. The CDR3 region has the DNA TGTGCCAGCAGCTATGGGGGTTCCACCGGGGAGCTGTTTTTT.

As concerns this clone: This sample also contains other DNA sequences that code for the same CDR3. The chain recombines TRBV7-9 with TRBJ2-1; D call uncertain. The CDR3 length is 12 residues. V was clipped by 4 bases and J by 4 bases, with 5 bases between them. Germline loops: CDR1 SEHNR, CDR2 FQNEAQ (reference sequence). The chain's CDR3 is CASSSGYNEQFF. The DNA for the CDR3 is TGTGCCAGCAGCTCAGGTTACAATGAGCAGTTCTTC.

This clone has only a few counts. This chain uses TRBV4-1 with TRBJ2-3; possible D gene TRBD1, 6 bases. Germline V gene data show CDR1 as MGHRA and CDR2 as YSYEKL. The CDR3 totals 15 residues. Trimming shortened V by 0 bases and J by 6 bases, and 13 bases separated the two germline ends. CDR3 in amino acids: CASSQEGAQRDTQYF. CDR3 nucleotides: TGCGCCAGCAGCCAAGAGGGGGCTCAAAGGGATACGCAGTATTTT.

V and J are TRBV7-2 and TRBJ2-5; TRBD2 matches at 7 bases. Matching the DNA end better, TRBJ2-7 makes the J call doubtful. The germline gives CDR1 SGHTA, CDR2 FQGNSA. CDR3 length: 15 residues. The CDR3 DNA sequence: TGTGCCAGCAGCTTACGAAGCGGGAAACTCTACGAGCAGTACTTC. It codes for CASSLRSGKLYEQYF.

V and J are TRBV6-6 and TRBJ2-3; D may be TRBD1 (6 bases). The CDR3 contains 15 residues. V was clipped by 5 bases and J by 1 base, with 13 bases between them. CDR1 is MNHNY, CDR2 SVGAGI, per germline (reference sequence). CDR3 in DNA: TGTGCCAGCAGTCAGGGGTGGTCTGGCACAGATACGCAGTATTTT. Amino acid sequence: CASSQGWSGTDTQYF.

This clone was detected only once. The rearrangement joins TRBV5-1 to TRBJ1-2, with D unresolved. The length of the CDR3 is 13 residues. Trimming cost V 0 bases and J 1 base, with 4 bases left between them. Germline values: CDR1 SGHRS, CDR2 YFSETQ. The CDR3 nucleotides read TGCGCCAGCAGCTTGGCCTATAACTATGGCTACACCTTC. Translating gives CASSLAYNYGYTF.

The chain joins TRBV11-2 to TRBJ2-7, with 10 positions matching TRBD1. Trimming cost V 5 bases and J 2 bases; bases outside gene matches: 3. CDR1 SGHAT and CDR2 FQNNGV come from the germline V gene. CDR3 length equals 14 residues. The CDR3 DNA reads as TGTGCCAGCAGCCCAGGACAGGGGGCCTACGAGCAGTACTTC. Protein product: CASSPGQGAYEQYF.

A single count supports this clone. V is TRBV2 and J is TRBJ1-2; TRBD1 might be the D (6 bases). This CDR3 comprises 16 residues. Trimming left V 6 bases short and J 4 bases short, with 21 bases between. Germline V CDR1 and CDR2: SNHLY, FYNNEI. The CDR3 spells CASRSSGGGSFYGYTF. Here the CDR3 DNA reads TGTGCCAGCAGGTCGTCCGGGGGGGGCTCCTTCTATGGCTACACCTTC.

The chain carries TRBV29-1 and TRBJ2-5; 8 bases map to TRBD2. Losses at the gene ends were 6 bases for V and 4 bases for J; bases not matched to a gene: 7. Germline CDR1 SQVTM, CDR2 ANQGSEA. This CDR3 has 13 amino acids. CDR3 coding DNA: TGCAGCGTCGGTAGCGGGACTATAGAGACCCAGTACTTC. Encoded protein: CSVGSGTIETQYF.